This TCR beta chain was found in a study of CD8 T cells in seronegative destructive rheumatoid arthritis (dated by TCRdb to 2019 to 2021). As for the study more broadly: Seven of the eight CND-RA patients were receiving biological drugs at sampling. Rather than undergoing new sequencing, the seropositive RA, seronegative RA and healthy control comparison cohorts were drawn from an earlier published TCRbeta dataset. Peripheral CD8+ TCRbeta repertoires were compared between CCP-negative destructive rheumatoid arthritis (CND-RA) patients and newly diagnosed seropositive RA, seronegative RA and healthy controls. The study at large found these results: Across the approximately 100,000 clonotypes tested, no public clonotype enrichment survived Benjamini-Hochberg correction. The authors read the apparently distinct set of enriched public clonotypes carried by CND-RA patients as support for a separate disease subset. The study acknowledged the small size of the CND-RA cohort as a limitation. Because no diagnostic samples were available, the TCR repertoire differences may partly reflect poor disease control over the years rather than being present at onset. After adjustment for age, less diverse and more clonal CD8+ TCRbeta repertoires appeared to be present in CND-RA patients than in other RA subtypes. Compared with controls and other RA subtypes, CND-RA repertoires contained more CMV-reactive and fewer influenza A-reactive CD8+ TCRbeta sequences.

CND-RA patients were negative for the clinical CCP2 antibody test, and joint destruction progressed despite active therapy. Every CND-RA patient showed typical joint destruction in the wrists and ankles and had failed conventional anti-rheumatic therapy. Instead of being sampled at diagnosis, CND-RA patients were sampled after long disease histories, which in several cases spanned decades. Around 50 millilitres of EDTA-anticoagulated peripheral blood were drawn from each patient. Peripheral blood mononuclear cells were isolated by Ficoll-Paque PLUS density gradient separation. CD8+ cells were isolated from fresh or cryopreserved PBMCs by AutoMACS magnetic bead positive selection, with purity checked by flow cytometry. Nucleospin Tissue or Tissue XS kits were used to extract genomic DNA, which was then quantified on a Qubit 2.0 fluorometer. Relative to germline, V is 1 base shorter and J is 1 base shorter, with 8 bases between their ends. Reading the germline V gene gives CDR1 MGHRA and CDR2 YSYEKL. Reading from cysteine to phenylalanine, the CDR3 counts 14 amino acids. Here the CDR3 DNA is all that survives: 42 bases in frame from base 1.

Turning to this clone: What this receptor recognizes is not known. No base-level quality is on record; no much larger clone is a single base apart.

TCRbeta sequencing used genomic DNA from CD8+ cells, following the manufacturer's instructions. A genomics technology centre in Finland ran the TCRbeta sequencing, which was done with the immunoSEQ assay. For the original study's pipeline: Clonotype tables produced by the immunoSEQ preprocessing pipeline were converted into VDJtools format, and non-productive clonotypes were filtered out. Samples with fewer than 10,000 reads were excluded, the remaining samples were subsampled to 10,000 reads, and most of the eight CND-RA samples were retained. Shannon-Wiener, Simpson and clonality indices were calculated with the VDJtools CalcDiversityStats function on data subsampled to 10,000 reads. To infer antigen specificity, non-singleton TCRbeta clonotypes were hard-matched against VDJdb, meaning no mismatches were allowed. CDR3 sequences differing by one amino acid (Hamming distance 1) were grouped into clusters with potentially shared antigen targets. After each group was resampled to six samples, one-sided Fisher's exact tests checked public clonotypes for group enrichment, with the whole procedure repeated ten times. TCRdb provides this immuneACCESS table in a form limited to in-frame rearrangements. Some clones are lacking; in checked studies, under half of them reflect an unresolved V gene, and why the rest are absent is not known. D and trimming come from the DNA, and the V and J calls and clone size come from that table. A total of some 13,000 clones appear in this sample, about four fifths of them only once. The ten largest clones take up around 28% of the sample.

Specimen: CD8+ T cells from blood. The receptor chain draws on TRBV4-1 and TRBJ2-7, with the D gene call left open. The clonotype was recovered from a woman between 25 and 49 years old with seronegative destructive rheumatoid arthritis. The CDR3 corresponds to CASSQGLSSYEQYF. The DNA sequence is TGCGCCAGCAGCCAAGGCCTATCTTCCTACGAGCAGTACTTC.